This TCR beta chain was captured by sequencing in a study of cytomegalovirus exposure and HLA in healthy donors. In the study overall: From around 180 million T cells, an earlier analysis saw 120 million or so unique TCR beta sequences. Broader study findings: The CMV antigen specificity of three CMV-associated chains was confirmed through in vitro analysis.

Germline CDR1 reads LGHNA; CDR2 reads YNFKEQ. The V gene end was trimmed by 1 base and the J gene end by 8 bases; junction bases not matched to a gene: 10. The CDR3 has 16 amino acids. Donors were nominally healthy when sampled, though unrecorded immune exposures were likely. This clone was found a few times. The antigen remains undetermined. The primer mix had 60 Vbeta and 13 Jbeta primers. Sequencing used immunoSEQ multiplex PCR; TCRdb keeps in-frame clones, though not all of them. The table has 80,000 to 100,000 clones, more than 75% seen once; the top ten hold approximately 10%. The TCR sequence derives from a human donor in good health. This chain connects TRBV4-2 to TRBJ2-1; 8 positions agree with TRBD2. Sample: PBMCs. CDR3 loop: CASSQVQRGRLDEQFF. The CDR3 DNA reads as TGTGCCAGCAGCCAAGTTCAGCGGGGGCGTTTAGATGAGCAGTTCTTC.